The 20 T cell receptor beta chains given below trace back to one sample, sequenced in a study of T cell changes during pregnancy in multiple sclerosis. Assay: immunoSEQ multiplex PCR; the TCRdb copy retains only in-frame clones and omits some. The repertoire holds about 100,000 clones, with about 94% as singletons. The sequencing used peripheral blood, collected before pregnancy. Receptors were obtained from a female donor with multiple sclerosis, enrolled in a pregnancy study.

The gene calls are TRBV4-1 and TRBJ1-2; the D gene is possibly TRBD1 (5 bases). There are 16 residues in the CDR3. Per the germline V gene, CDR1 is MGHRA and CDR2 is YSYEKL. Between the trimmed V and J ends, which lost 3 bases and 4 bases, there was a span of 18 bases. The CDR3 protein is CASSHNRGGDVYGYTF. CDR3 coding DNA: TGCGCCAGCAGCCATAATCGAGGAGGGGACGTCTATGGCTACACCTTC.

The gene calls are TRBV2 and TRBJ1-5; possible D gene TRBD1, 6 bases. V lost 6 bases to trimming and J lost 3 bases, with 21 bases between them. This CDR3 has 17 amino acids. Germline loops: CDR1 SNHLY, CDR2 FYNNEI. The CDR3 DNA follows: TGTGCCAGCAGGGGCGTTGGTTGGGACATAAACAATCAGCCCCAGCATTTT. Residues: CASRGVGWDINNQPQHF.

The chain uses TRBV11-2 and TRBJ1-1; no firm D call. Germline lookup yields CDR1 SGHAT and CDR2 FQNNGV. With 3 bases removed from V and 5 bases from J, the gap between germline ends came to 10 bases. This CDR3 region has 13 residues. The CDR3 region has the DNA TGTGCCAGCAGCTTGACGGGAATTACTGAAGCTTTCTTT. Its protein product is CASSLTGITEAFF.

V usage is TRBV29-1 and J usage is TRBJ2-7, with a possible D match to TRBD1 (6 bases). Germline CDR1 SQVTM, CDR2 ANQGSEA. The ends were cut back, 2 bases at V and 3 bases at J, with 11 bases in the middle. The CDR3 runs 13 residues. The chain's CDR3 is CSVEKQGLYEQYF. CDR3 DNA sequence: TGCAGCGTTGAAAAGCAGGGGCTCTACGAGCAGTACTTC.

This chain joins TRBV12-5 and TRBJ2-3; 14 bases are a match to TRBD2. The CDR3 length is 17 residues. CDR1 LGHNT and CDR2 FRNRAP come from the germline V gene. V trimming: 3 bases; J trimming: 2 bases; junction bases outside the gene matches: 4. As DNA, the CDR3 is TGTGCTAGTGGTTTCGGGACTAGCGGGAGAGTCACAGATACGCAGTATTTT. Translating gives CASGFGTSGRVTDTQYF.

This clone was picked up one time. The genes are TRBV5-1 and TRBJ2-5; 7 bases align to TRBD1. The CDR3 length is 14 residues. J gave up 0 bases and V 6 bases, and 5 bases lay outside the gene matches. CDR1 is SGHRS, CDR2 YFSETQ, per germline. Here the CDR3 reads CASTSGTDQETQYF. The CDR3 DNA sequence: TGCGCCAGCACCTCAGGGACAGACCAAGAGACCCAGTACTTC.

This clone was picked up one time. The chain combines TRBV7-9 with TRBJ2-5, with unresolved D. CDR1 and CDR2 from the germline V gene are SEHNR and FQNEAQ (reference sequence). The CDR3 loop spans 13 amino acids. V shed 2 bases and J shed 1 base, with 5 bases lying between them. Here the CDR3 DNA reads TGTGCCAGCAGCTTAATCAGCCAAGAGACCCAGTACTTC. Protein: CASSLISQETQYF.

The J gene is TRBJ1-1, the V gene TRBV28; no reliable D call. The CDR3 has 11 amino acids. Germline assignment: CDR1 MDHEN and CDR2 SYDVKM. V was trimmed by 6 bases and J by 5 bases, leaving 7 bases between them. DNA of the CDR3: TGTGCCAGCAGGCAAACTACTGAAGCTTTCTTT. Translated, it gives CASRQTTEAFF. Full variable domain (missing parts from reference TRBV28 and TRBJ1-1): DVKVTQSSRYLVKRTGEKVFLECVQDMDHENMFWYRQDPGLGLRLIYFSYDVKMKEKGDIPEGYSVSREKKERFSLILESASTNQTSMYLCASRQTTEAFFGQGTRLTVV.

V gene TRBV25-1 combines with J gene TRBJ1-1, with D possibly matching TRBD1 (6 bases). The CDR3 spans 14 residues. Trimming cost V 3 bases and J 1 base, with 9 bases left between them. CDR1 and CDR2 (germline): MGHDK, SYGVNS. The CDR3 nucleotides are TGTGCCAGCAGTGAGAGAGGGGGGAACACTGAAGCTTTCTTT. It yields the protein CASSERGGNTEAFF.

The V gene is TRBV19, the J gene TRBJ1-2; D remains unclear. Germline loops: CDR1 LNHDA, CDR2 SQIVND (reference sequence). The CDR3 runs to 15 residues. Trimming shortened V by 1 base and J by 3 bases, and 12 bases separated the two germline ends. The CDR3, as DNA: TGTGCCAGTAGTATAGCGGCCGGGGTGGACTATGGCTACACCTTC. This encodes CASSIAAGVDYGYTF.

This chain connects TRBV5-4 to TRBJ2-5, with a possible D match to TRBD2 (5 bases). Germline values: CDR1 SGHNT, CDR2 YYREEE (reference sequence). This CDR3 has 14 amino acids. V lost 1 base, J lost 4 bases, and 11 bases lay in between. CDR3 DNA sequence: TGTGCCAGCAGCTTGACCCGGGGTGGAGAGACCCAGTACTTC. Amino acid sequence: CASSLTRGGETQYF. Full variable domain (missing parts from reference TRBV5-4 and TRBJ2-5): ETGVTQSPTHLIKTRGQQVTLRCSSQSGHNTVSWYQQALGQGPQFIFQYYREEENGRGNFPPRFSGLQFPNYSSELNVNALELDDSALYLCASSLTRGGETQYFGPGTRLLVL.

This clone was observed a single time. The CDR3 sequence: CASSRGGASYNEQFF. CDR3 nucleotide sequence: TGTGCCAGCAGCAGGGGAGGGGCTTCCTACAATGAGCAGTTCTTC. The chain combines TRBV2 with TRBJ2-1; TRBD2 might be the D (7 bases). Per the germline V gene, CDR1 is SNHLY and CDR2 is FYNNEI. The CDR3 loop spans 15 amino acids. V was pared by 6 bases and J by 1 base, with 13 bases between.

A word on this clone: The junction and the germline gene differ at one end; a read error may be behind it. The chain recombines TRBV9 with TRBJ2-2; perhaps TRBD2 as D (5 bases). CDR3 length: 12 residues. Germline CDR1 SGDLS, CDR2 YYNGEE. CDR3 sequence reads: CASNTGTGELLF. The CDR3 DNA is TGTGCCAGCAATACGGGAACCGGGGAGCTGCTTTTT.

This clone was seen only once. V and J are TRBV6-1 and TRBJ1-1, with D unclear. Trimming removed 2 bases from V and 10 bases from J, with 17 bases in between. Germline CDR1 and CDR2: MNHNS and SASEGT. The CDR3 has 14 residues. CDR3 sequence reads: CASSEIMGAGRAFF. Here the CDR3 DNA reads TGTGCCAGCAGTGAAATAATGGGAGCTGGCCGAGCTTTCTTT.

This clone was found once. The rearrangement links TRBV27 to TRBJ1-1; tentatively, D is TRBD1 (6 bases). Germline V gene sequence: CDR1 MNHEY, CDR2 SMNVEV (reference sequence). The V gene lost 4 bases and the J gene lost 1 base, with 10 bases spanning the gap. The CDR3 has 14 residues. The CDR3 DNA follows: TGTGCCAGCAGTTGGGGACACCCGAACACTGAAGCTTTCTTT. Amino acid sequence: CASSWGHPNTEAFF.

The CDR3 is CASSAGGYEQYF. The CDR3 DNA sequence: TGTGCCAGCAGCGCGGGAGGCTACGAGCAGTACTTC. V usage is TRBV7-9 and J usage is TRBJ2-7, with 8 bases fitting TRBD2. CDR1 SEHNR and CDR2 FQNEAQ come from the germline V gene (reference sequence). The ends lost 5 bases at V and 3 bases at J; junction bases unmatched: 0. The CDR3 loop spans 12 amino acids.

The rearrangement links TRBV30 to TRBJ2-6, with D perhaps matching TRBD1 (5 bases). Per germline, CDR1 GTSNPN and CDR2 SVGIG (reference sequence). This CDR3 region has 12 residues. The CDR3 spells CAQVSGANVLTF. The CDR3 nucleotides are TGTGCACAGGTCTCTGGGGCCAACGTCCTGACTTTC.

The chain carries TRBV9 and TRBJ2-1; maybe TRBD1 (5 bases). V lost 3 bases and J 9 bases, leaving 16 bases between the germline ends. The germline gives CDR1 SGDLS, CDR2 YYNGEE. The CDR3 runs 14 residues. Here the CDR3 reads CASSGAQGLSEQFF. CDR3 sequence (DNA): TGTGCCAGCAGCGGCGCGCAGGGTCTAAGTGAGCAGTTCTTC.

A single count supports this clone. The chain couples TRBV10-1 to TRBJ1-1; no reliable D call. This CDR3 has 16 amino acids. CDR1 and CDR2 (germline): WNHNN, SYGVQD (reference sequence). Deletions cut 7 bases from V and 0 bases from J, with 18 bases between. Here the CDR3 DNA reads TGCGCCAGCATCGTCTTTTTTCCGGAGTTGAACACTGAAGCTTTCTTT. Translated, it gives CASIVFFPELNTEAFF.

This chain connects TRBV6-1 to TRBJ1-4; TRBD1 agrees at 8 bases. V lost 6 bases, J lost 6 bases, and 6 bases stayed unmatched. Germline CDR1 and CDR2: MNHNS and SASEGT. This CDR3 has 14 amino acids. The CDR3 here is CASRVTGVDEKLFF. CDR3 bases: TGTGCCAGCAGAGTGACAGGGGTAGATGAAAAACTGTTTTTT.